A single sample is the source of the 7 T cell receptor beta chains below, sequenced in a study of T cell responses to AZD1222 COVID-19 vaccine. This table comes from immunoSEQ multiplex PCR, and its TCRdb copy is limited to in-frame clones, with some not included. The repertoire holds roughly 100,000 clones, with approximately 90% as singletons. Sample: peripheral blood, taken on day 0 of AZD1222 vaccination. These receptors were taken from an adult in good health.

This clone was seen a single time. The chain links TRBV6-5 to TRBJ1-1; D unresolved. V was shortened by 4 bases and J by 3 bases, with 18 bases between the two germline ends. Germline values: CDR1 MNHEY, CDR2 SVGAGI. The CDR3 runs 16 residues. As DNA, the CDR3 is TGTGCCAGCAGTTCTGCGAAACAGCTCAAAGACACTGAAGCTTTCTTT. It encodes CASSSAKQLKDTEAFF.

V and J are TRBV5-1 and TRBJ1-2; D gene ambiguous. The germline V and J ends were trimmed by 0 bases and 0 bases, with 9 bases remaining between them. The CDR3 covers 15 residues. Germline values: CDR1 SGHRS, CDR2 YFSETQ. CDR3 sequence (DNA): TGCGCCAGCAGCTTGGACGTCGGCGCTAACTATGGCTACACCTTC. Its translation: CASSLDVGANYGYTF.

The CDR3 DNA reads TGTGCCAGCAGTTTGAACAGGGTCTACGAGCAGTACTTC. Translating gives CASSLNRVYEQYF. J is TRBJ2-7 and V is TRBV27; D might be TRBD1 (6 bases). The ends were cut back, 3 bases at V and 3 bases at J, with 9 bases in the middle. Germline-derived CDR1 and CDR2 are MNHEY and SMNVEV (reference sequence). The CDR3 has 13 amino acids.

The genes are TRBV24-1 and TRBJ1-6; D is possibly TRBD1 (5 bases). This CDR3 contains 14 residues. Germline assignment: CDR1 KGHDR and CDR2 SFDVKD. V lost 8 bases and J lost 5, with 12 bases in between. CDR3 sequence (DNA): TGTGCCACCACCCGACGGGACGATAATTCACCCCTCCACTTT. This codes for CATTRRDDNSPLHF.

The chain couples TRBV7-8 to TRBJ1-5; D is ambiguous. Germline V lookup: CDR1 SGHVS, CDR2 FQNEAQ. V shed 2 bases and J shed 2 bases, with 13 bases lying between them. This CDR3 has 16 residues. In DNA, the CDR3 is TGTGCCAGCAGCTTAACGAACCCAATGGGCAATCAGCCCCAGCATTTT. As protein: CASSLTNPMGNQPQHF.

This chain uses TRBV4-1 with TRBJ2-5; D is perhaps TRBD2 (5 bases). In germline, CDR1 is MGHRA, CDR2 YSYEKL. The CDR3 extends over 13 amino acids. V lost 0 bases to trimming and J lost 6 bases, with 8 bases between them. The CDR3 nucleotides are TGCGCCAGCAGCCAAGATCTAGCTAAGACCCAGTACTTC. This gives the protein CASSQDLAKTQYF.

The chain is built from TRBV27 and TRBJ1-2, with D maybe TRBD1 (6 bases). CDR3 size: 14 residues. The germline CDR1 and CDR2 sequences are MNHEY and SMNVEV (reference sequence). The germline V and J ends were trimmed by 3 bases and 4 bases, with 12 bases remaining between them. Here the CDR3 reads CASSFGQGFYGYTF. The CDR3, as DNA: TGTGCCAGCAGTTTCGGCCAGGGGTTCTATGGCTACACCTTC.